This T cell receptor beta chain is from a study of T cell responses to AZD1222 COVID-19 vaccine (dated by TCRdb to the early 2020s). Broadly, across the study: Because spike-specific TCR depth and breadth did not differ between the two schedules, AZD1222 recipients who got a second dose at roughly 4 weeks were pooled with those who got a second dose at roughly 12 weeks. A total of 240 or so trial participants underwent TCR sequencing, of whom 200 to 220 had received two doses of AZD1222 and around 25 had received two doses of the MenACWY control vaccine. Trial participants were enrolled by age into subgroups of 18-55, 56-69 and 70-plus years, and about 150, 27 and 61 TCR-sequenced participants, respectively, were included in these subgroups. What the research found in general, with its limitations: Epitopes outside the regions mutated in the B.1.351 and B.1.1.7 variants were reportedly recognized by nearly half of the unique spike-specific TCRs. A significant rise in spike-specific TCR breadth and depth was observed after two AZD1222 doses relative to day 0 and relative to MenACWY recipients. Vaccine-associated CD4 TCRs spanned the whole spike protein, with dominant responses in regions 160-218 and 743-854. Because no day 14 peak-response samples were available, the repertoires could be characterized only after the peak T cell response. The 56-69-year group was small, and its depth increase did not reach significance, likely because of low power. Most participants were white British and females outnumbered males, and the authors suggested that clonal diversity may have been underestimated. Conclusions about previously exposed vaccinees are limited, since just a handful of AZD1222 recipients were seropositive for SARS-CoV-2 at baseline.

From cysteine to phenylalanine, the CDR3 is 14 amino acids long. Only the CDR3 portion is preserved as DNA: 42 bases, with reading frame beginning at the first base. Relative to germline, V is missing 6 bases and J is missing 3 bases, with 6 bases of the junction outside any gene match. For CDR1 and CDR2, the germline V gene lists WSHSY and SAAADI. The CDR3 regions of human TCRbeta chains were analyzed by immunosequencing. As for the original processing: TCRs in the repertoires were compared against a reference library of SARS-CoV-2-specific TCRs that had been generated with the MIRA antigen-specificity platform. Breadth meant the fraction of unique TCRs that were SARS-CoV-2-associated, whereas depth meant the fraction of total T cells that were SARS-CoV-2-associated. Using the MIRA data, each spike-specific TCR was mapped to the spike region that the TCR reacts to and placed in a CD4 or CD8 class. Log10-transformed breadth and depth values were compared by one-way ANOVA with Sidak's multiple comparisons tests. TCRdb retrieved this table from immuneACCESS and kept in-frame rearrangements only. Not all clones are present; in checked studies, unresolved V genes account for under half, and no reason is known for the remainder. The V and J calls and clone size come from that table; D and trimming were worked out from the DNA. This sample holds some 130,000 clones; over 85% were observed only once. Under 6.5% of the sample rests with the top ten.

Notes on this clone: It has no known antigen specificity. Nothing much larger sits one base from this clone, and base qualities are not available.

What the time point label conveys for this sample: baseline before first vaccination. The vaccinee samples were drawn from two UK trials, COV001 and COV002, one of which was a single-blind randomized controlled phase 2/3 trial testing AZD1222 (ChAdOx1 nCoV-19) in healthy adults. For TCRbeta chain sequencing, PBMC samples from trial participants were taken at day 0 and at day 28 after the second dose. The sequence was obtained from an adult in good health. Sequencing was performed on peripheral blood, taken on day 0 of AZD1222 vaccination. In this chain, TRBV10-2 is recombined with TRBJ2-5, and TRBD2 aligns with 8 junction nucleotides. The encoded CDR3 is CASSTGTSKETQYF. The sequenced DNA: TGCGCCAGCAGCACCGGGACTAGTAAAGAGACCCAGTACTTC.